The T cell receptor (beta chain) under discussion was sequenced for a study of T-cell reconstitution after alpha-beta-depleted transplantation in children. Study-level points and caveats: The study traced high day-60 TCRbeta diversity in some patients to surviving recipient T cells and thymic progenitors. Several hundred expanded graft clones reportedly supplied alpha-beta T cells about two months after transplant. It was newly produced T cells that mostly accounted for T-cell counts and diversity one year after transplant.

This clonotype appeared many times. Its antigen is still unknown. Unique molecular identifiers featured in how the TCRbeta library was prepared. MiXCR was run by TCRdb on the PCR reads, yielding one entry per CDR3 protein. The repertoire includes approximately 270,000 distinct CDR3 sequences, more than 20% of them detected once, and 4.8% sits in the top ten. The CDR3 is made up of 14 amino acids. J lost 8 bases, V lost 6 bases, and 10 bases had no gene match. The V call is TRBV12-3 or TRBV12-4, the J call TRBJ2-4; 7 bases line up with TRBD1. The sample here was PBMCs, mostly from graft donor cells, taken 360 days after TCRalphabeta/CD19-depleted stem cell transplant. The source of this sequence is a female patient aged 2 to 10 who had a stem cell transplant for congenital amegakaryocytic thrombocytopenia, so the T cells may come from the graft donor. The CDR3 DNA reads as TGTGCCAGCAGACCAGGGGGATCTTCGGACATTCAGTACTTC. Amino acid sequence: CASRPGGSSDIQYF.